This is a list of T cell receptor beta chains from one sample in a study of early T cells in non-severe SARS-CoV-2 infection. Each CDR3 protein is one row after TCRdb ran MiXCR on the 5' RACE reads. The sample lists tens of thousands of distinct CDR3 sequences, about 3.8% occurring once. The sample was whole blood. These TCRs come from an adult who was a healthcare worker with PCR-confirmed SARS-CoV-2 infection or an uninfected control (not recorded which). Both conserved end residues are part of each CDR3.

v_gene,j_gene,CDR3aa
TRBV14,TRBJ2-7,CASSPLARSYEQYF
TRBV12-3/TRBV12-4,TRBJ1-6,CASSLRQAKAEPLHF
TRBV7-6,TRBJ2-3,CASSLERSGSTDTQYF
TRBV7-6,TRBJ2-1,CASSSTSGRGNEQFF
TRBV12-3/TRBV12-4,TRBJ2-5,CASSLSQAETQYF
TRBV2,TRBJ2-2,CASSGAPGTDVTGELFF
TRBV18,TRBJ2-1,CASSPLTILAGNNEQFF
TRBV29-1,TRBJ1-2,CSVDRQGVNYGYTF
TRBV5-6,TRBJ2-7,CASSLAFRGESYEQYF
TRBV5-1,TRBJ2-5,CASSLGTSGAMGTQYF
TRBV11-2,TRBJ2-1,CASSLEESASGGKIYNEQFF
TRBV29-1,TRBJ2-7,CSAPSTGREQYF
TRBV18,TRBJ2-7,CASSQNRDSSYEQYF
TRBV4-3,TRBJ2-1,CASSHADQTYNEQFF
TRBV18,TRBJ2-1,CASSPPLAGVNNEQFF
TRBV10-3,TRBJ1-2,CAISEGRGGGYTF
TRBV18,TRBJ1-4,CASSPRTGREKLFF
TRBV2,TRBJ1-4,CASGDPRAEKGFF
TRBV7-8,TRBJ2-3,CASSSSPGQGTDTQYF
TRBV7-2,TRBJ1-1,CASSPIRGGLNTEAFF
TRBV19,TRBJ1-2,CASSILAGYGYTF
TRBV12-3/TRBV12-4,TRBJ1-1,CASSVRGYLDTEAFF
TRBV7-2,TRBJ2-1,CASSYPGERRQFF
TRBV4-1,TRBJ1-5,CASSQTRQGNQPQHF
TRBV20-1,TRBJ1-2,CSAPEAGRKGYTF
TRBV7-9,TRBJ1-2,CASSPFSGTVPYGYTF
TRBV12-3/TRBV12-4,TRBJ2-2,CASSPRATLTGELFF
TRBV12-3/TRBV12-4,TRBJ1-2,CASSDERQGPDGYTF
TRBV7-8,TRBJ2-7,CASRRGLPYEQYF
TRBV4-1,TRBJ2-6,CASSQEYPTSSGANVLTF
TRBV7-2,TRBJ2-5,CASSSASPGLETQYF
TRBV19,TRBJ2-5,CASSEAGGSEETQYF
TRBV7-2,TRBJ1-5,CASSTGQGGQPQHF
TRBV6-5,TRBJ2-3,CASSYSGAGGTDTQYF
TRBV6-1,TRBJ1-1,CASREGGSNTEAFF
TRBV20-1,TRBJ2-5,CSAGLAGGWETQYF
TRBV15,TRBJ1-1,CATSRNRGGFTEAFF
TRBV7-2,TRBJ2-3,CASTVRRGPTGTQYF
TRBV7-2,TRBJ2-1,CASSGLGGQSIYNEQFF
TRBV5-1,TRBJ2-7,CASSLFLSLLHEQYF
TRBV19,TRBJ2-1,CASSIADSGYNEQFF